A selection of T cell receptor beta chains follows, all from one sample in a study of blood T cells in healthy people across ages. TCRdb ran MiXCR on the 5' RACE reads and lists one entry per CDR3 protein. In the table there are some 1.7 million distinct CDR3 sequences, approximately 30% of which are singletons. Sample: blood. Receptor source: a woman aged 30 to 39 in good health. Both conserved end residues are trimmed from each CDR3.

V gene	CDR3 length	J gene	CDR3 protein
TRBV4-2	10	TRBJ2-3	ASSQDLNTQY
TRBV4-2	11	TRBJ2-7	ASMSLTGYEQY
TRBV7-2	13	TRBJ2-1	ASSLGGATYKEQF
TRBV6-2/TRBV6-3	14	TRBJ2-3	ASSFRSGRAKDTQY
TRBV6-5	13	TRBJ2-5	ASSRRGGAVVTQY
TRBV29-1	14	TRBJ2-3	SVEAVAGGPSDTQY
TRBV20-1	8	TRBJ2-5	SAPRGTQY
TRBV7-9	15	TRBJ2-7	ASSISGTSGLSYEQY
TRBV5-1	12	TRBJ2-1	ASSLAEFYNEQF
TRBV20-1	13	TRBJ2-1	SASKPGLATNEQF
TRBV30	11	TRBJ2-7	AGGHRPSYEQY
TRBV7-8	14	TRBJ2-5	ASSLRGDPRGETQY
TRBV29-1	10	TRBJ2-3	SVEPGEGKLY
TRBV6-5	11	TRBJ2-7	ASSYRTAYEQY
TRBV20-1	12	TRBJ2-7	SATTGTGGYEQY
TRBV7-3	15	TRBJ2-1	ASSLSLLAGGYNEQF
TRBV24-1	14	TRBJ2-1	ATSDQDAGSYNEQF
TRBV20-1	13	TRBJ2-5	SARSGGSSRETQY
TRBV2	12	TRBJ2-3	AGTRDLSPDTQY
TRBV7-6	13	TRBJ1-4	ASSLEGTAGEKLF
TRBV6-1	13	TRBJ2-3	ASSGERELRNTQY
TRBV28	12	TRBJ2-7	ASRTGRASYEQY
TRBV19	14	TRBJ1-1	ASSPDRPEVGTEAF
TRBV7-2	12	TRBJ2-1	ASSRPDRGNEQF
TRBV29-1	11	TRBJ2-5	SVGGWGNETQY
TRBV12-3/TRBV12-4	12	TRBJ1-4	ASSLTGTAEKLF
TRBV5-1	12	TRBJ1-5	TSSLDGSNQPQH
TRBV9	12	TRBJ2-7	ASSAGRDVGEQY
TRBV12-3/TRBV12-4	11	NA	ASSPWDTQTQY
TRBV20-1	14	TRBJ2-5	SARLPAASGGETQY
TRBV9	15	TRBJ2-3	ASSVAAGGTSADTQY
TRBV7-6	16	TRBJ2-3	ASSLVPSGLYDTDTQY
TRBV29-1	12	TRBJ2-7	SAARLASSYEQY
TRBV14	12	NA	ASSQLQGSDEQY
TRBV20-1	11	TRBJ2-4	SAPSGPKNIQY
TRBV20-1	14	TRBJ1-5	SASKQGPYSNQPQH
TRBV30	11	NA	AWSVAGGTEQY
TRBV29-1	12	TRBJ2-3	SGVVVSSTDTQY
TRBV5-5	13	TRBJ2-7	ASSVSGSNSYEQY
TRBV20-1	12	TRBJ2-7	SIWADSASYEQY
TRBV12-3/TRBV12-4	15	TRBJ2-6	ASSFQQGLSGANVLT
TRBV5-1	14	TRBJ1-3	ASSLESSVSGNTIY